Sequencing of this TCR beta chain was carried out in a study of blood T cell repertoires in COVID-19. Study as a whole: The United States, Italy and Spain supplied acute and convalescent COVID-19 samples. The analysed material was cDNA or gDNA that came from T cells, B-cell-depleted T cells, or PBMCs.

Authors' data handling: Amplified reference gene primers provided the basis for estimating nucleated cell counts. Some clones are missing from TCRdb's copy, which holds only in-frame ones; the method was immunoSEQ multiplex PCR. V and J calls and clone size are as listed in that table; D and trimming were resolved from the DNA. The sample has over 400,000 clones, 80% to 90% seen once. Germline CDR1 SGHTA, CDR2 FQGTGA. Trimming removed 2 bases at V and 0 bases at J, with 10 bases between. The CDR3 covers 15 residues. The receptor's source is a human donor in a cohort sampled during active COVID-19. The rearrangement uses TRBV7-3 and TRBJ1-1; D is perhaps TRBD1 (5 bases). Sequencing was carried out using peripheral blood. The CDR3 here is CASSLFGGVNTEAFF. The CDR3 nucleotides are TGTGCCAGCAGCTTATTTGGGGGGGTGAACACTGAAGCTTTCTTT.